This T cell receptor beta chain was sequenced in a study of T-cell memory formation after mild COVID-19. This clonotype turned up a few times. Germline V gene data show CDR1 as MNHEY and CDR2 as SMNVEV (reference sequence). V was trimmed by 10 bases and J by 3 bases, leaving 7 bases between them. This CDR3 region has 10 residues. TCRdb ran MiXCR on the 5' RACE reads and lists one entry per CDR3 protein. The repertoire holds about 68,000 distinct CDR3 sequences, with over 15% as singletons. The sample comprised PBMCs or a T cell subset sorted from them (not recorded which). The chain joins TRBV27 to TRBJ2-7; D remains ambiguous. This TCR was sampled from an adult woman who had mild COVID-19 (a few samples of this study predate the infection). Cell type and time point are not known. CDR3 sequence: CATRFYEQYF. The CDR3 DNA reads as TGTGCCACACGTTTCTACGAGCAGTACTTC.